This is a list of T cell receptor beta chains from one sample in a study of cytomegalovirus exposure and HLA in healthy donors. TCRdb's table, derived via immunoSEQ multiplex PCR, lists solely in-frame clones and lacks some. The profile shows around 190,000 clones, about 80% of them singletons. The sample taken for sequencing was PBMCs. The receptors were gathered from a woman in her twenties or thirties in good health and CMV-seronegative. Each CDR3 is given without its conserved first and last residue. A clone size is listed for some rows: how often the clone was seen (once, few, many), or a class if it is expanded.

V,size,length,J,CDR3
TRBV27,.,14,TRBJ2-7,ASSLSWTGSSYEQY
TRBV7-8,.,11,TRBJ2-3,ASASGRADTQY
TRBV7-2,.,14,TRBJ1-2,ASSFLGGGTVNGYT
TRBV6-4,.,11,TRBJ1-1,ASSDSYSTEAF
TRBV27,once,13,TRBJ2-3,ASSYIPHSTDTQY
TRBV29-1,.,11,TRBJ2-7,SIGSGGLREQY
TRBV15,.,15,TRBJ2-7,ATSRLPGQGRDYEQY
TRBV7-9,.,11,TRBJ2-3,ASSFQITDTQY
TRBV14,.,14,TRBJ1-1,ASSHCPTGMNTEAF
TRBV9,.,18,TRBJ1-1,ASSPPGQGVYRVSKTEAF
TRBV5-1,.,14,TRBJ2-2,ASSETGMANTGELF
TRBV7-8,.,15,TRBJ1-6,ASTYSGGGSYNSPLH
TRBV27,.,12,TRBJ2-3,ASSLIAPGDTQY
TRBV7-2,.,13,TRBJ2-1,ASSPRGLSYNEQF
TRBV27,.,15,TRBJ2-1,ASSQGLAGMSYNEQF
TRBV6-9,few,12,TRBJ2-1,ASSYGLAINEQF
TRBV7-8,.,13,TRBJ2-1,ASSLVPGLYNEQF
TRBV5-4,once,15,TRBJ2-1,ASSLEVWRASYNEQF
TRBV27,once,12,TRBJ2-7,ASSLLGARREQY
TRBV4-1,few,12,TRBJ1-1,ASSPRDLNTEAF
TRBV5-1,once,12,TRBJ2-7,ASSLGQGNNEQY
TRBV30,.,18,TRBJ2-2,AWSRGYVFGQGENTGELF
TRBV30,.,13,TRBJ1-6,AWSVGGGAPSPLH
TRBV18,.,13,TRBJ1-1,ASSPRQGENTEAF
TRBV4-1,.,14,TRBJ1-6,ASSGQTGGLGSPLH
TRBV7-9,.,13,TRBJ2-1,ASSMKHQGSNEQF
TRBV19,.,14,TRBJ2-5,ASSIDLGQIQETQY
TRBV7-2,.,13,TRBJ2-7,ASTYSGRMAYEQY
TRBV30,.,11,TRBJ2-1,ACSHDRYNEQF
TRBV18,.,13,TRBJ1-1,ASSPLDRGVTEAF
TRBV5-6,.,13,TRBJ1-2,ASSLALTGNYGYT
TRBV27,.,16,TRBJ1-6,ASSPAGQGLNVNSPLH
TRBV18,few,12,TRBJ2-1,ASTTSLTDNEQF
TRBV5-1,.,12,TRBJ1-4,ASSTTGSNEKLF
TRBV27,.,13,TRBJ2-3,ASSPRGGSTDTQY
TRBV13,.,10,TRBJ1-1,ASSVDRVEAF
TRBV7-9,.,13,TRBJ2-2,ASSLDRVNTGELF
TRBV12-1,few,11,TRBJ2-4,ASSWEAKNIQY
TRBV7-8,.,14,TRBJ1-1,ASSLFFPGQGLEAF
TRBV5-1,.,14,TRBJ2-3,ASSQGTGSRADTQY
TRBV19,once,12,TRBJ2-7,ASSRRGSPYEQY